This T cell receptor beta chain stems from a study of blood T cell repertoires in COVID-19. Authors' processing steps: Amplification of reference gene primers provided the estimated nucleated cell counts. Data came from immunoSEQ multiplex PCR; TCRdb stores just in-frame clones and leaves some out. Clonal size and the V and J genes are those of that table, whereas D and trimming came from the DNA. The sample gives some 190,000 clones, 75% to 90% of which show up once; under 3% is in the top ten. This CDR3 spans 13 amino acids. Germline V CDR1 and CDR2: KGHSH, LQKENI. V shed 3 bases and J shed 4 bases, with 9 bases lying between them. This clone was recorded a few times. Different DNA sequences within this sample yield the same CDR3.

The receptor was derived from a woman aged 40 to 55 with acute COVID-19. The chain employs TRBV18 and TRBJ1-2; D might be TRBD1 (5 bases). The sample taken for sequencing was PBMCs or T cells enriched from blood (not recorded which). The CDR3 DNA reads TGTGCCAGCTCACCGGCGGGGGGCTATGGCTACACCTTC. It yields the protein CASSPAGGYGYTF.